A single sample is the source of the 3 T cell receptor beta chains below, sequenced in a study of T-cell memory formation after mild COVID-19. One entry per CDR3 protein, called by TCRdb with MiXCR from the 5' RACE reads. The sample has 75,000 to 90,000 distinct CDR3 sequences; more than 11% are singletons. Sample: PBMCs or a T cell subset sorted from them (not recorded which). All receptors come from an adult woman who had mild COVID-19 (a few samples of this study predate the infection). Cell type and time point are not known.

The table lists this clonotype with a few counts. The gene calls are TRBV20-1 and TRBJ2-7; D is possibly TRBD1 (6 bases). Germline V gene data show CDR1 as DFQATT and CDR2 as SNEGSKA (reference sequence). Trimming shortened V by 1 base and J by 0 bases, and 7 bases separated the two germline ends. The CDR3 is 13 residues long. For the CDR3, the DNA is TGCAGTGCTAGAGGACAGGACTCCTACGAGCAGTACTTC. Protein product: CSARGQDSYEQYF.

This clonotype was seen a few times. The J gene is TRBJ1-1, the V gene TRBV19; no clear D gene. V lost 7 bases to trimming and J lost 0 bases, with 12 bases between them. The CDR3 contains 14 residues. CDR1 LNHDA and CDR2 SQIVND come from the germline V gene (reference sequence). This CDR3 reads CASTRTAMNTEAFF. The CDR3 DNA follows: TGTGCCAGTACCCGGACTGCGATGAACACTGAAGCTTTCTTT.

In its sample, this clonotype was seen a few times. The genes are TRBV2 and TRBJ2-7; TRBD2 matches at 9 bases. The ends lost 4 bases at V and 3 bases at J; junction bases unmatched: 4. The V gene's germline CDR1 is SNHLY and CDR2 FYNNEI. The CDR3 contains 14 residues. The CDR3 DNA sequence: TGTGCCAGCAGTGCCAGCGGGAGGCACTACGAGCAGTACTTC. Amino acid sequence: CASSASGRHYEQYF.